The entry below gives a single T cell receptor beta chain sequence along with its context. Its antigen is as yet unknown. The sample is drawn from a study of identical twins. The V and J ends lost 4 bases and 6 bases, in that order; junction bases with no gene match: 4. CDR1 and CDR2 from the germline V gene are ENHRY and SYGVKD. There are 14 residues in the CDR3. A universal primer binding site was introduced by template switching. The final cDNA contained unique molecular identifiers. TCRdb ran MiXCR on the 5' RACE reads and lists one entry per CDR3 protein. This table has around 1.7 million distinct CDR3 sequences, roughly 35% appearing once. Study outcomes and limitations: Findings came from cross-sectional statistics, without long-term follow-up of donors.

Donors were all healthy Caucasians. The source is a newborn girl in good health. The chain links TRBV10-3 to TRBJ2-2, with 8 bases matching TRBD2. Specimen: cord blood. The CDR3 is CAISASGSSGELFF. The CDR3 DNA sequence: TGTGCCATCAGTGCGAGCGGGAGTTCCGGGGAGCTGTTTTTT.